This entry describes one T cell receptor beta chain. This clonotype was detected only a few times. The antigen it binds to is not known. Base qualities are missing; no much larger clone stands one base away. A patient counted as having stable Graves' hyperthyroidism if no progression to ophthalmopathy occurred over 18 months of follow-up. The hyperthyroidism patients were between 18 and 65 years old and newly diagnosed, with a disease duration of less than 2 months. Exclusion was applied to patients with uncontrolled infections, other autoimmune diseases, pregnancy or lactation. Clinical symptoms, serum thyroxine and TRAb, thyroid ultrasound, and orbital computed tomography formed the basis for the diagnoses. PBMCs were separated from 10 ml of fresh peripheral blood using Ficoll-Paque density gradient centrifugation. Total RNA was extracted using Trizol reagent, and RNA quality was assessed on an Agilent 2100 Bioanalyzer.

The V end loses 0 bases and the J end loses 0 bases, and a stretch of 9 bases separates them. CDR3 length: 15 amino acids, cysteine to phenylalanine. Here the CDR3 DNA is all that survives: 45 bases in frame from base 1. The germline V gene specifies SGDLS as CDR1 and YYNGEE as CDR2. The TCR beta CDR3 regions were amplified from RNA transcripts. A first-round RT-PCR of the TCR CDR3 used the HTBI primer set with the Qiagen OneStep RT-PCR kit. A second multiplex PCR round built the libraries, followed by size selection and purification. Libraries were sequenced paired-end with 100 bp reads on an Illumina HiSeq2000. The paper's data handling went like this. SOAPnuke was used to process the raw data, removing reads that contained adapters or uncalled bases, had a mean Phred below 15, or lacked an exact match to the constant primer or identifier. High-quality paired reads were merged using COPE v1.2.5, and each unique nucleotide sequence was defined as a clonotype. Clonotypes were aligned to IMGT TRBV, TRBD and TRBJ reference segments using MiTCR v1.1. The analysis was restricted to V-J combinations with a frequency above 0.0001, which together covered just over 99% of the repertoires. The TCS score was defined as F50 (clonal expansion) divided by E x V (chaos), with BLOSUM62-based TCRdist calculated between CDR3 peptides within each V-J. Welch's t-statistics and random forest reduced roughly 500 V-J features to 13, which were used in a naive Bayes classifier (R e1071). TCRdb's own reprocessing of the public reads used fastp at Q25 and MiXCR and kept productive beta chains. Identical CDR3 proteins give one entry, which carries the most common genes and DNA. V and J calls and clone size were set by TCRdb, not the authors. In this sample the table shows around 200,000 distinct CDR3 sequences, about 17% of which occur a single time. The ten largest clonotypes hold around 27% of the sample.

The data are from a study of T cells in Graves' hyperthyroidism and ophthalmopathy (dated by TCRdb to the late 2010s). The study in broad terms: Peripheral blood samples were taken at initial diagnosis, before any treatment was given. To identify distinguishing TCR V-J signatures, a discovery cohort of some 100 patients was used, comprising 40 to 45 with Graves' ophthalmopathy and 57 with stable Graves' hyperthyroidism. Whether ophthalmopathy could be predicted prospectively was tested in an independent validation cohort made up of approximately 19 hyperthyroidism patients plus 17 patients who later progressed to ophthalmopathy. The 100 discovery patients were divided at random into training and test sets in a 7:3 ratio. The study also compared thyroid tissue and blood T-cell repertoires from several Graves' hyperthyroidism patients. After blood sampling, hyperthyroidism patients were treated with methimazole at a starting dose of 30 mg daily, and ophthalmopathy patients were treated with high-dose intravenous methylprednisolone. The paper reports TCR Vbeta CDR3 sequencing of roughly 140 peripheral blood samples: 40 to 45 ophthalmopathy, over 70 hyperthyroidism and around 17 progressor patients. The paper as a whole reports these results and caveats: Sample size was not statistically predetermined, and investigators were not blinded to group allocation. In validation, the model predicted progression to ophthalmopathy a median of around 6.5 months before onset, with roughly 68% sensitivity and around 76% specificity. Most expanded thyroid clonotypes (frequency above 0.001) were also found in blood, which suggests that blood repertoires may mirror thyroid immune responses. A 13 V-J signature model separated ophthalmopathy from stable hyperthyroidism, with about 90% sensitivity and about 81% specificity in cross-validation and 80%/75% in testing.

The clonotype originates from a woman between 45 and 60 years old with Graves' hyperthyroidism. The rearrangement combines TRBV9 with TRBJ1-2, with TRBD1 tentatively as D gene (5 bases match). What was sequenced was blood. The nucleotide sequence is given as TGTGCCAGCAGCGTAGACTGGGGGACTAACTATGGCTACACCTTC. Its protein product is CASSVDWGTNYGYTF.